This T cell receptor beta chain was identified during a study of blood T cell repertoires in COVID-19. Study-wide background: COVID-19 samples collected from the United States, Italy and Spain covered acute and convalescent phases.

How the authors handled the data: By means of reference gene primer amplification, nucleated cell counts were estimated. The assay was immunoSEQ multiplex PCR, and TCRdb's table has in-frame clones only and misses some. That table is the source of V, J and clone size, and D and trimming were worked out from the DNA. Among some 220,000 clones listed, around four fifths were seen once. This clone showed up just once. This CDR3 region has 15 residues. Unmatched junction bases numbered 3, after V lost 0 bases and J lost 5 bases. Germline-derived CDR1 and CDR2 are SGHRS and YFSETQ. This receptor was obtained from a woman aged 60-75 years with active or convalescent COVID-19. Sequencing was carried out using peripheral blood. The chain couples TRBV5-1 to TRBJ2-1; 9 bases agree with TRBD2. The CDR3 region is CASSLGGGANNEQFF. CDR3 bases: TGCGCCAGCAGCTTGGGCGGGGGGGCAAACAATGAGCAGTTCTTC.